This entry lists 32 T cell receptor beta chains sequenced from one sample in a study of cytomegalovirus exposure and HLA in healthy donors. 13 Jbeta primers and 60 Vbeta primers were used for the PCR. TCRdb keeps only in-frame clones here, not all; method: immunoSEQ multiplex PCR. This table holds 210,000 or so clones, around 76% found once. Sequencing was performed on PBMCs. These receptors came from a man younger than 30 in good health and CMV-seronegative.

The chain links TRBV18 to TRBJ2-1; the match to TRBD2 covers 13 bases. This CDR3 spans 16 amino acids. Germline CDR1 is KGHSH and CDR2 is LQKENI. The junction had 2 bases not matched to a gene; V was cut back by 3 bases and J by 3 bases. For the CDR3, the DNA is TGTGCCAGCTCACCGGGACTAGCGGGGTTCTACAATGAGCAGTTCTTC. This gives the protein CASSPGLAGFYNEQFF.

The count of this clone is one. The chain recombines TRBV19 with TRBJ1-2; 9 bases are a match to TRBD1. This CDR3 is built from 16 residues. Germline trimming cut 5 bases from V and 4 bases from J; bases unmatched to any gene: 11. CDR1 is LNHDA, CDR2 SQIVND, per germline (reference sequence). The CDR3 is CASSSPPGQGSYGYTF. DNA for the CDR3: TGTGCCAGTAGTTCGCCCCCGGGACAGGGTAGCTATGGCTACACCTTC.

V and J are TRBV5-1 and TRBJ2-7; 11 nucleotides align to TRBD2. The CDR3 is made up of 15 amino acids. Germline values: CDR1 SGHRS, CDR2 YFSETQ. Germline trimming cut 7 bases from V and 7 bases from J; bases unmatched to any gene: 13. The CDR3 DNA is TGCGCCAGCTCCACGGGGACTAGCGGATTTCGGGAGCAGTACTTC. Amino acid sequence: CASSTGTSGFREQYF.

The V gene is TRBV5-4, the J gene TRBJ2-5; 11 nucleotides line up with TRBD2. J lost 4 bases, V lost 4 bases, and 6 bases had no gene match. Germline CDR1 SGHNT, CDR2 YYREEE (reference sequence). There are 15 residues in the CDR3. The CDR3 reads CASSPGLAVGETQYF. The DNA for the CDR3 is TGTGCCAGCAGCCCGGGACTAGCGGTTGGAGAGACCCAGTACTTC.

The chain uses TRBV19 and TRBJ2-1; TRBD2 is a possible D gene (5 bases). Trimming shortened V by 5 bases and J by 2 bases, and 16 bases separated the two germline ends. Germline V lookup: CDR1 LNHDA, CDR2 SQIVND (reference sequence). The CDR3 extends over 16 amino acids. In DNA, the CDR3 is TGTGCCAGTAGTCCCCGGGGTGGGGATGCCTACAATGAGCAGTTCTTC. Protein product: CASSPRGGDAYNEQFF.

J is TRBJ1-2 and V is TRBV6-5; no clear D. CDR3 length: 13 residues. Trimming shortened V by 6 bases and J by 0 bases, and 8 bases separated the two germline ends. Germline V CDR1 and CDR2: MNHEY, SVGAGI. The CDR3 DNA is TGTGCCAGCAGCCAAACGGCTAACTATGGCTACACCTTC. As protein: CASSQTANYGYTF.

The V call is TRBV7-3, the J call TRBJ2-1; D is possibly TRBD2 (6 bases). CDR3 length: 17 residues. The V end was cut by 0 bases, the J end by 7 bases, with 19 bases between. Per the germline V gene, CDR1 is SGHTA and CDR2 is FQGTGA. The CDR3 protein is CASSLTGGGSKGNEQFF. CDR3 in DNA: TGTGCCAGCAGCTTAACGGGGGGAGGCTCCAAGGGGAATGAGCAGTTCTTC.

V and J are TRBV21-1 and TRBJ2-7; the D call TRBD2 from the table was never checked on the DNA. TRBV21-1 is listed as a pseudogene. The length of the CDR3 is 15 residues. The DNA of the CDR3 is TGTGCCAGCAGCAAAGTAAAGCGGGGCAAGGTCGAGCAGTACTTC. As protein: CASSKVKRGKVEQYF.

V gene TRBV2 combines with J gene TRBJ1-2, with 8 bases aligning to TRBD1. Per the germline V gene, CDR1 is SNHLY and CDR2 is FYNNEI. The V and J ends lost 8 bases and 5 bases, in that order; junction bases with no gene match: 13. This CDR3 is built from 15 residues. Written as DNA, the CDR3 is TGTGCCAGCGGACACAAGGGACAGGAGATGTATGGCTACACCTTC. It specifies CASGHKGQEMYGYTF.

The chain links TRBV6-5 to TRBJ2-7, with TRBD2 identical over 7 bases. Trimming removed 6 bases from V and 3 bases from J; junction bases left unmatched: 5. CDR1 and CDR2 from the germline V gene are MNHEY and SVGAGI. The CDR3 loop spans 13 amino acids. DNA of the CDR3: TGTGCCAGCAGCTCTGGGACTAACTACGAGCAGTACTTC. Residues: CASSSGTNYEQYF.

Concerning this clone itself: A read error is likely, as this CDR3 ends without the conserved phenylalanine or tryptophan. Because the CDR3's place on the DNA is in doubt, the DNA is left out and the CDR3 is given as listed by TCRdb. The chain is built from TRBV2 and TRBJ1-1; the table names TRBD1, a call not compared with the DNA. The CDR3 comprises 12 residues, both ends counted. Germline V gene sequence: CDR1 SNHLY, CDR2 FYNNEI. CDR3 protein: CASSEGDRAQGY.

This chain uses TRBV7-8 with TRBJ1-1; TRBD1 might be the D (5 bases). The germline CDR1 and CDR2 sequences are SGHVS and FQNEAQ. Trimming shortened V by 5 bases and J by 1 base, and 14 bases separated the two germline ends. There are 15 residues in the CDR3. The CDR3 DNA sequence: TGTGCCAGCAGCCCCTACGGGGGTAAGAACACTGAAGCTTTCTTT. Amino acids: CASSPYGGKNTEAFF.

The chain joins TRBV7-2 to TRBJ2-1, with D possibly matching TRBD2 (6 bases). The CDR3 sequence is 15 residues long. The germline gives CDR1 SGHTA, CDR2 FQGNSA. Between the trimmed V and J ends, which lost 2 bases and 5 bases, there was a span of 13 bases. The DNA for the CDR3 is TGTGCCAGCAGCTTATGGAGGGCCCCCAACAATGAGCAGTTCTTC. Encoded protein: CASSLWRAPNNEQFF.

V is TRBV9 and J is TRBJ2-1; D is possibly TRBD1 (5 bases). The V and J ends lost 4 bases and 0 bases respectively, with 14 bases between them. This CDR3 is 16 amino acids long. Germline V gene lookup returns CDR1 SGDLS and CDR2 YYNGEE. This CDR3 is CASSPLAGNSYNEQFF. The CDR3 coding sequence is TGTGCCAGCAGCCCCCTGGCAGGGAACTCCTACAATGAGCAGTTCTTC.

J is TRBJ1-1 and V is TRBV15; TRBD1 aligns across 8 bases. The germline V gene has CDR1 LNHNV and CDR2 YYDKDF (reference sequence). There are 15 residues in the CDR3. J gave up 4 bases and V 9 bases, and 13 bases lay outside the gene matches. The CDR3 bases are TGTGCCACGAGCCTTACGACAGGGGCATTCACTGAAGCTTTCTTT. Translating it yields CATSLTTGAFTEAFF.

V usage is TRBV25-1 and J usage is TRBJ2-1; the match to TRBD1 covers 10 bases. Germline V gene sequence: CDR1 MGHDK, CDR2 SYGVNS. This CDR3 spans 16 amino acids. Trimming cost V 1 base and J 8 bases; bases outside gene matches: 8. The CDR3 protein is CASSEWAWDRGYEQFF. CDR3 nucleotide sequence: TGTGCCAGCAGTGAATGGGCATGGGACAGGGGTTATGAGCAGTTCTTC.

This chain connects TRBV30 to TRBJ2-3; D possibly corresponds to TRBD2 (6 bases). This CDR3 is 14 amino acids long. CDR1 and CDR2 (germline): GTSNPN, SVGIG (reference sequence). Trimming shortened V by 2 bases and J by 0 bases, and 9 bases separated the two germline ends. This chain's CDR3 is CAWSSGPSTDTQYF. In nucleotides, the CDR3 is TGTGCCTGGAGTAGCGGGCCTAGCACAGATACGCAGTATTTT.

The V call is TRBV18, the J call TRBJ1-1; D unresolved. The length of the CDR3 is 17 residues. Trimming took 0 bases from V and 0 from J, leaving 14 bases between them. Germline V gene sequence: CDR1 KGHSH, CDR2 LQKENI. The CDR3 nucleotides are TGTGCCAGCTCACCACCGGTGGCAGGTACCATGAACACTGAAGCTTTCTTT. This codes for CASSPPVAGTMNTEAFF.

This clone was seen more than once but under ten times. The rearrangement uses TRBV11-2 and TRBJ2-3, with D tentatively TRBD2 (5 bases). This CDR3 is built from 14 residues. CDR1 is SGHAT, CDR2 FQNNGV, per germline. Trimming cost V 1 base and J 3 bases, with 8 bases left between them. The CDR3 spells CASSLAGETDTQYF. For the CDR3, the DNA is TGTGCCAGCAGCTTAGCTGGGGAGACAGATACGCAGTATTTT. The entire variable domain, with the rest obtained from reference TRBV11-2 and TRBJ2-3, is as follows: EAGVAQSPRYKIIEKRQSVAFWCNPISGHATLYWYQQILGQGPKLLIQFQNNGVVDDSQLPKDRFSAERLKGVDSTLKIQPAKLEDSAVYLCASSLAGETDTQYFGPGTRLTVL.

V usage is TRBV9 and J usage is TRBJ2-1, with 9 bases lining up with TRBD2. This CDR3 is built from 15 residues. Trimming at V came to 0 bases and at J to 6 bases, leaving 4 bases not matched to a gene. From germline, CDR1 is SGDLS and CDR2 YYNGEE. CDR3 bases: TGTGCCAGCAGCGTAGGGGGACTAGCTGGCAATGAGCAGTTCTTC. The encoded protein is CASSVGGLAGNEQFF. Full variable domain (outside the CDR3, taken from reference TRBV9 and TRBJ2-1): DSGVTQTPKHLITATGQRVTLRCSPRSGDLSVYWYQQSLDQGLQFLIQYYNGEERAKGNILERFSAQQFPDLHSELNLSSLELGDSALYFCASSVGGLAGNEQFFGPGTRLTVL.

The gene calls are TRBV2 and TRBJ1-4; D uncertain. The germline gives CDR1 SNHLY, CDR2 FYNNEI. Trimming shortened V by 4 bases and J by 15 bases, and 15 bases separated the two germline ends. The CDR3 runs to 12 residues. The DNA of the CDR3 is TGTGCCAGCAGTGTCGCTTCCGAAAACTTGTTTTTT. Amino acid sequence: CASSVASENLFF.

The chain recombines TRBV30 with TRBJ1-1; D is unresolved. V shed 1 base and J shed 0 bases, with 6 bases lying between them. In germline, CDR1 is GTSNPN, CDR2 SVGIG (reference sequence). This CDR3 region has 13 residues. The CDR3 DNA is TGTGCCTGGAGTGCGGGGTTGAACACTGAAGCTTTCTTT. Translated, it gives CAWSAGLNTEAFF.

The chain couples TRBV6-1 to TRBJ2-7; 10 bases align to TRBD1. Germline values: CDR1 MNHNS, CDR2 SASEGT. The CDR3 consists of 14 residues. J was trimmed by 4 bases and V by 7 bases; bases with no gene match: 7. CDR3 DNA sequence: TGTGCCAGCAATTCCGGGACAGGGGCATACGAGCAGTACTTC. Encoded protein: CASNSGTGAYEQYF.

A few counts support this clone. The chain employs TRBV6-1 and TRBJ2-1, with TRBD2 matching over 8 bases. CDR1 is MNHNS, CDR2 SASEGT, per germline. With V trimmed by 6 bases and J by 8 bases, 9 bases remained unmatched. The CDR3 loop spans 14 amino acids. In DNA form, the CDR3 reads TGTGCCAGCAGACCGGGACTAGAACCCGATGAGCAGTTCTTC. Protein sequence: CASRPGLEPDEQFF.

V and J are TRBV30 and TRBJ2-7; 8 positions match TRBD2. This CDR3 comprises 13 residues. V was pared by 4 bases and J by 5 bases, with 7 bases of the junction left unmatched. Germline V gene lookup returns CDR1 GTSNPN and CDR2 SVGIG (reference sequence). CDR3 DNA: TGTGCCTGGATGCCCCTAGCGGGCCACGAGCAGTACTTC. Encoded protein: CAWMPLAGHEQYF. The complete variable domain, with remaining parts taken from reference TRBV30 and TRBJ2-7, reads SQTIHQWPATLVQPVGSPLSLECTVEGTSNPNLYWYRQAAGRGLQLLFYSVGIGQISSEVPQNLSASRPQDRQFILSSKKLLLSDSGFYLCAWMPLAGHEQYFGPGTRLTVT.

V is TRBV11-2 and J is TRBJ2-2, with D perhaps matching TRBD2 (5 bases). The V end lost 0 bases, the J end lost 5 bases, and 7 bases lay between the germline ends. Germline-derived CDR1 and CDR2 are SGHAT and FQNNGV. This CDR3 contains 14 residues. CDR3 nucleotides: TGTGCCAGCAGCTTAGATCGGGGTACCGGGGAGCTGTTTTTT. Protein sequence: CASSLDRGTGELFF.

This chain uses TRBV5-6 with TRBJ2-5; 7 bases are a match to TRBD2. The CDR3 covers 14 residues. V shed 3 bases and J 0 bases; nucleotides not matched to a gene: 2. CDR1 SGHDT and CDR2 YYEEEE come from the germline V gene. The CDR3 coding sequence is TGTGCCAGCAGCTCGCGGGGGTACCAAGAGACCCAGTACTTC. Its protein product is CASSSRGYQETQYF.

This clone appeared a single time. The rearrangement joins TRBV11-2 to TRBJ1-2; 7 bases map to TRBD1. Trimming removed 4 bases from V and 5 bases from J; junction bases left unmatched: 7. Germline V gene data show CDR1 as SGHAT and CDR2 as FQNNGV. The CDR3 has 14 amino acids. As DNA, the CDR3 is TGTGCCAGCAGCTCCTGGGACAGCCCTTATGGCTACACCTTC. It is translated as CASSSWDSPYGYTF.

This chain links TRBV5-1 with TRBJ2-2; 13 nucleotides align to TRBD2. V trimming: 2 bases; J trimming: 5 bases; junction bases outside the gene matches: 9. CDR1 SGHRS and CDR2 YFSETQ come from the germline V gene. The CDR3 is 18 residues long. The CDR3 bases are TGCGCCAGCAGCTTTAGCAACCGGACTAGCGGGAGAACCGGGGAGCTGTTTTTT. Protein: CASSFSNRTSGRTGELFF.

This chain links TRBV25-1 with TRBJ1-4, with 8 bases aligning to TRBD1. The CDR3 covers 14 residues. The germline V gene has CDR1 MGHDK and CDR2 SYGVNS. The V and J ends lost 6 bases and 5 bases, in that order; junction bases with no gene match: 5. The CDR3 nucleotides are TGTGCCAGCAGGGGAGACAGGGGAAATGAAAAACTGTTTTTT. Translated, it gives CASRGDRGNEKLFF.

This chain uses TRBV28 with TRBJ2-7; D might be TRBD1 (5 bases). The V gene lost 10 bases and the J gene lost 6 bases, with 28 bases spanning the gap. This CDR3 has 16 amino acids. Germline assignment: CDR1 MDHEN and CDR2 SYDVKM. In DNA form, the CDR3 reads TGTGCCACCAGACCCCCTAAACAGATAGGGGTCTCCGAGCAGTACTTC. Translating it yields CATRPPKQIGVSEQYF. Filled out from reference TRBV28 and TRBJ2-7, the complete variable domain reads DVKVTQSSRYLVKRTGEKVFLECVQDMDHENMFWYRQDPGLGLRLIYFSYDVKMKEKGDIPEGYSVSREKKERFSLILESASTNQTSMYLCATRPPKQIGVSEQYFGPGTRLTVT.

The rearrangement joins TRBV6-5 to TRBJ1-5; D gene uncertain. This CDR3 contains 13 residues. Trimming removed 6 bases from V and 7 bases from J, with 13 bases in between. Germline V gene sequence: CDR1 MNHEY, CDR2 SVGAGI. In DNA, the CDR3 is TGTGCCAGCAGCAACCGGGGAGGACAGCCCCAGCATTTT. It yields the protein CASSNRGGQPQHF.